This T cell receptor (beta chain) is drawn from a study of T cells after posttransplantation cyclophosphamide. Points on this clone: Its target is unknown.

Repertoires were generated with immunoSEQ multiplex PCR, while TCRdb's copy carries only in-frame clones and drops some. This table holds 35,000 to 40,000 clones, about three quarters found once. Study outcomes and limitations: Tissue-infiltrating T cells from skin or gut overlapped little with blood T cells. TRB clonality was highly associated with recipient CMV seropositivity and reactivation. Later post-transplant blood repertoires were often dominated by donor CD8+ memory clones.

The J segment lost 4 bases and the V segment lost 2 bases, leaving 2 bases of the junction unmatched. Per the germline V gene, CDR1 is SGHRS and CDR2 is YFSETQ. The CDR3 extends over 15 amino acids. Cyclophosphamide on days +3 and +4 followed busulfan-fludarabine conditioning and a marrow graft. The V gene is TRBV5-1, the J gene TRBJ2-1; 11 bases line up with TRBD2. Specimen: CD4+ T cells sorted from blood, collected 1,900 to 2,000 days after a stem cell transplant with posttransplant cyclophosphamide. This TCR derives from a female patient aged 40 to 50 who received an allogeneic stem cell transplant from a related donor, was CMV-positive, and had no GVHD. Some T cells may possibly be graft donor cells. CDR3 nucleotides: TGCGCCAGCAGCTTACTAGCGGGGGAGTACAATGAGCAGTTCTTC. Amino acid sequence: CASSLLAGEYNEQFF.